The 29 T cell receptor beta chains in this list originate from one sample, sequenced in a study of CD8 T cells in ankylosing spondylitis. Study observations and caveats: Roughly eight highly homologous variants made up a TCR beta motif that seemed to typify ankylosing spondylitis blood.

These receptors are not linked to any known antigen. TCRdb fed the 5' RACE reads into MiXCR, producing one record per CDR3 protein. The sample holds around 130,000 distinct CDR3 sequences, 17% seen once. The sample consisted of blood, either unsorted or a sorted T cell fraction (not recorded which). Source of these receptors: a male donor with ankylosing spondylitis.

V usage is TRBV30 and J usage is TRBJ2-2, with a tentative D call TRBD2 (5 bases). Germline-derived CDR1 and CDR2 are GTSNPN and SVGIG (reference sequence). The CDR3 runs 15 residues. With 3 bases removed from V and 0 bases from J, the gap between germline ends came to 11 bases. The CDR3 region is CAWSDDYTNTGELFF. CDR3 bases: TGTGCCTGGAGCGATGACTATACGAACACCGGGGAGCTGTTTTTT.

This chain connects TRBV27 to TRBJ1-5; no definite D call. This CDR3 is 14 amino acids long. Per the germline V gene, CDR1 is MNHEY and CDR2 is SMNVEV (reference sequence). Trimming removed 8 bases from V and 1 base from J, with 12 bases in between. The CDR3 coding sequence is TGTGCCAGCTCTCCCCTCGTAAGCAATCAGCCCCAGCATTTT. It codes for CASSPLVSNQPQHF.

The CDR3 sequence: CASSSRLVREQFF. The DNA for the CDR3 is TGTGCCAGCAGTTCCCGACTAGTAAGGGAGCAGTTCTTC. The rearrangement uses TRBV28 and TRBJ2-1; TRBD2 is a possible D gene (6 bases). From germline, CDR1 is MDHEN and CDR2 SYDVKM. V shed 4 bases and J shed 10 bases, with 14 bases lying between them. The CDR3 has 13 residues.

This sequence joins TRBV6-2 or TRBV6-3 and TRBJ2-1; D is unresolved. Germline CDR1 and CDR2: MNHEY and SVGEGT. Trimming took off 6 bases at V and 12 bases at J, with 18 bases between the two ends. CDR3 length: 13 amino acids. The CDR3 protein is CASSPNPLVGQFF. In DNA form, the CDR3 reads TGTGCCAGCAGCCCCAACCCCCTAGTTGGGCAGTTCTTC.

This clonotype was recorded a few times. The rearrangement links TRBV6-5 to TRBJ1-1; no definite D call. The CDR3 is 17 amino acids. The V gene's germline CDR1 is MNHEY and CDR2 SVGAGI. Deletions cut 2 bases from V and 0 bases from J, with 16 bases between. The CDR3 DNA reads as TGTGCCAGCAGTTACGACGGGGTCCAACGAATGAACACTGAAGCTTTCTTT. This translates into CASSYDGVQRMNTEAFF.

J is TRBJ2-7 and V is TRBV12-3 or TRBV12-4; TRBD1 matches 7 bases. The CDR3 is 14 amino acids. Unmatched junction bases numbered 12, after V lost 6 bases and J lost 7 bases. CDR3 amino acids: CASRARDSPMEQYF. DNA for the CDR3: TGTGCCAGCAGAGCCCGGGACAGTCCCATGGAGCAGTACTTC.

This clonotype has ten or more counts. The chain couples TRBV29-1 to TRBJ2-7; possible D gene TRBD1, 6 bases. Germline CDR1 SQVTM, CDR2 ANQGSEA. Trimming removed 5 bases from V and 2 bases from J, with 10 bases in between. The CDR3 spans 12 residues. The CDR3 reads CSVLDSPYEQYF. CDR3 DNA sequence: TGCAGCGTTCTGGACAGTCCCTACGAGCAGTACTTC.

Only a few counts were recorded for this clonotype. CDR3 amino acids: CASSLQKNGADEQYF. In DNA form, the CDR3 reads TGCGCCAGCAGCTTACAGAAGAATGGGGCAGACGAGCAGTACTTC. J is TRBJ2-7 and V is TRBV5-1; possibly TRBD1 for D (5 bases). CDR1 is SGHRS and CDR2 is YFSETQ in the germline V gene. This CDR3 is built from 15 residues. V gave up 2 bases and J gave up 5 bases, with 17 bases separating them.

A few counts support this clonotype. The chain carries TRBV27 and TRBJ2-6, with TRBD1 as a possible D gene (6 bases). CDR1 is MNHEY and CDR2 is SMNVEV in the germline V gene (reference sequence). This CDR3 is 14 amino acids long. With 9 bases removed from V and 2 bases from J, the gap between germline ends came to 11 bases. CDR3 region: CAREQGTGANVLTF. The CDR3 DNA sequence: TGTGCCAGAGAACAGGGAACTGGGGCCAACGTCCTGACTTTC.

This clonotype appeared a few times. The chain couples TRBV7-9 to TRBJ2-7; maybe TRBD2 (5 bases). This CDR3 comprises 12 residues. The germline V gene has CDR1 SEHNR and CDR2 FQNEAQ (reference sequence). Trimming shortened V by 4 bases and J by 5 bases, and 9 bases separated the two germline ends. The CDR3 is CASSSLRDEQYF. CDR3 DNA sequence: TGTGCCAGCAGCTCCCTGAGGGACGAGCAGTACTTC.

This clonotype showed up many times. V usage is TRBV29-1 and J usage is TRBJ2-2; no clear D gene. The CDR3 consists of 11 residues. Germline V gene data show CDR1 as SQVTM and CDR2 as ANQGSEA. Trimming removed 1 base from V and 7 bases from J, with 4 bases in between. In nucleotides, the CDR3 is TGCAGCGTTGAAGGGGTCGGGGAGCTGTTTTTT. This sequence encodes CSVEGVGELFF.

The CDR3 nucleotides read TGTGCCAGCAGCTTAAGGGTCACAGGGGGGAATGAGCAGTTCTTC. Its translation is CASSLRVTGGNEQFF. This rearrangement joins TRBV7-9 to TRBJ2-1; 8 bases map to TRBD1. There are 15 residues in the CDR3. The trim removed 2 bases at V and 7 bases at J, leaving 7 bases unmatched. Germline CDR1 is SEHNR and CDR2 is FQNEAQ (reference sequence).

This clonotype was seen repeatedly, ten times or more. This chain links TRBV7-9 with TRBJ1-1, with 8 bases that match TRBD1. The CDR3 is 15 residues long. Germline trimming cut 2 bases from V and 5 bases from J; bases unmatched to any gene: 7. The germline V gene has CDR1 SEHNR and CDR2 FQNEAQ (reference sequence). This CDR3 is CASSLSPGGRTEAFF. The CDR3 nucleotides read TGTGCCAGCAGCTTAAGTCCAGGGGGCAGAACTGAAGCTTTCTTT.

Only a few counts were recorded for this clonotype. The chain couples TRBV6-2 or TRBV6-3 to TRBJ2-1, with 15 bases identical to TRBD2. The germline V gene has CDR1 MNHEY and CDR2 SVGEGT. CDR3 length: 20 amino acids. After removal of 6 bases from V and 4 bases from J, the junction contained 16 bases not matched to a gene. CDR3 loop: CASSPEPGLAGGKGYNEQFF. The CDR3 DNA sequence: TGTGCCAGCAGCCCCGAGCCGGGACTAGCGGGAGGTAAGGGTTACAATGAGCAGTTCTTC.

In its sample, this clonotype was seen a few times. The V gene is TRBV7-2, the J gene TRBJ2-1; 11 bases line up with TRBD2. The ends lost 4 bases at V and 1 base at J; junction bases unmatched: 6. Germline V lookup: CDR1 SGHTA, CDR2 FQGNSA. The CDR3 is made up of 17 amino acids. The CDR3 nucleotides are TGTGCCAGCAGCTATTCCGGGACTAGCGGTTCCTACAATGAGCAGTTCTTC. Translation gives CASSYSGTSGSYNEQFF.

This clonotype has only a few counts. This chain joins TRBV28 and TRBJ2-1; a weak D match, TRBD2 (5 bases). V was cut by 7 bases and J by 5 bases, with 9 bases left in between. The CDR3 consists of 12 residues. Per the germline V gene, CDR1 is MDHEN and CDR2 is SYDVKM. The CDR3 loop reads CASNGIHNEQFF. DNA for the CDR3: TGTGCCAGCAACGGGATCCACAATGAGCAGTTCTTC.

This clonotype appeared a few times. The chain couples TRBV24-1 to TRBJ2-1; 9 nucleotides line up with TRBD1. V shed 3 bases and J 4 bases; nucleotides not matched to a gene: 6. This CDR3 has 16 amino acids. The germline gives CDR1 KGHDR, CDR2 SFDVKD. This chain's CDR3 is CATSDGTGGAYNEQFF. DNA of the CDR3: TGTGCCACCAGTGATGGCACAGGGGGCGCTTACAATGAGCAGTTCTTC.

The rearrangement uses TRBV19 and TRBJ2-1; D remains ambiguous. Trimming took 10 bases from V and 0 from J, leaving 13 bases between them. The CDR3 length is 14 residues. CDR1 is LNHDA and CDR2 is SQIVND in the germline V gene (reference sequence). This CDR3 is CATAGPPSYNEQFF. The CDR3 nucleotides are TGTGCCACCGCCGGGCCCCCCTCCTACAATGAGCAGTTCTTC.

This chain connects TRBV29-1 to TRBJ2-1; TRBD2 aligns across 12 bases. The V gene end was trimmed by 8 bases and the J gene end by 4 bases; junction bases not matched to a gene: 6. Germline V gene lookup returns CDR1 SQVTM and CDR2 ANQGSEA. There are 14 residues in the CDR3. CDR3 sequence (DNA): TGCAGCACCCTAGCGGGAGGGCAATACAATGAGCAGTTCTTC. This translates into CSTLAGGQYNEQFF.

This clonotype has a handful of counts. The gene calls are TRBV6-2 or TRBV6-3 and TRBJ2-2, with a tentative D call TRBD1 (6 bases). The V gene's germline CDR1 is MNHEY and CDR2 SVGEGT. The V end lost 4 bases, the J end lost 6 bases, and 12 bases lay between the germline ends. The CDR3 extends over 14 amino acids. This chain's CDR3 is CASSSNRVAGELFF. CDR3 coding DNA: TGTGCCAGCAGTTCAAACAGGGTCGCCGGGGAGCTGTTTTTT.

This clonotype came up a few times. V gene TRBV24-1 combines with J gene TRBJ1-4; D ambiguous. Between the trimmed V and J ends, which lost 12 bases and 6 bases, there was a span of 16 bases. CDR3 length equals 13 residues. The germline V gene has CDR1 KGHDR and CDR2 SFDVKD. The CDR3 here is CAGPRAADEKLFF. The CDR3 DNA is TGTGCCGGCCCGCGCGCGGCGGATGAAAAACTGTTTTTT.

This clonotype came up a few times. This chain links TRBV12-3 or TRBV12-4 with TRBJ2-7; unclear D gene. The CDR3 extends over 13 amino acids. Trimming took 3 bases from V and 7 from J, leaving 13 bases between them. The CDR3 coding sequence is TGTGCCAGCAGTTTGGTGACGGAGCTGGAGCAGTACTTC. This translates into CASSLVTELEQYF.

This chain connects TRBV12-3 or TRBV12-4 to TRBJ2-7, with TRBD2 matching 8 bases. The CDR3 contains 15 residues. The J segment lost 7 bases and the V segment lost 3 bases, leaving 11 bases of the junction unmatched. CDR3 residues: CASSLGAGGAGEQYF. The CDR3 region has the DNA TGTGCCAGCAGTTTGGGGGCGGGGGGCGCGGGGGAGCAGTACTTC.

This clonotype was observed a few times. The chain uses TRBV10-3 and TRBJ1-5, with D maybe TRBD1 (5 bases). Looked up from germline, CDR1 is ENHRY and CDR2 is SYGVKD. The V gene lost 0 bases and the J gene lost 3 bases, with 12 bases spanning the gap. The CDR3 has 16 residues. In nucleotides, the CDR3 is TGTGCCATCAGTGAGTCTGACCAGGGATACAATCAGCCCCAGCATTTT. It specifies CAISESDQGYNQPQHF.

The J gene is TRBJ2-2, the V gene TRBV6-1, with TRBD2 matching 11 bases. The CDR3 spans 16 residues. V dropped 6 bases and J dropped 3; count of bases not matched to a gene: 6. From germline, CDR1 is MNHNS and CDR2 SASEGT. The CDR3 region has the DNA TGTGCCAGCAGCACCGGGACTAGCGGATACACCGGGGAGCTGTTTTTT. Its protein product is CASSTGTSGYTGELFF.

This clonotype was picked up a small number of times. CDR3: CASSLGFSYEQYF. CDR3 DNA sequence: TGTGCCAGCAGCTTAGGTTTCTCCTACGAGCAGTACTTC. This chain uses TRBV7-2 with TRBJ2-7; no clear D gene. The CDR3 runs 13 residues. Germline CDR1 is SGHTA and CDR2 is FQGNSA. The V end was cut by 1 base, the J end by 0 bases, with 4 bases between.

A few counts support this clonotype. The chain carries TRBV2 and TRBJ2-1; the match to TRBD2 covers 10 bases. Germline CDR1 reads SNHLY; CDR2 reads FYNNEI. Trimming at V came to 7 bases and at J to 6 bases, leaving 6 bases not matched to a gene. The CDR3 contains 14 residues. The CDR3 region is CASKSSGSPNEQFF. CDR3 sequence (DNA): TGTGCCAGCAAGTCTAGCGGGAGTCCCAATGAGCAGTTCTTC.

The chain joins TRBV12-3 or TRBV12-4 to TRBJ2-5; D gene unclear. V was cut by 3 bases and J by 5 bases, with 7 bases left in between. This CDR3 is built from 12 residues. The DNA of the CDR3 is TGTGCCAGCAGTTTTAGTCCGGAGACCCAGTACTTC. Its protein is CASSFSPETQYF.

CDR3 bases: TGTGCCAGCAGCATCAGTCAGGATTCGCGCGCTTTCTTT. The encoded protein is CASSISQDSRAFF. V usage is TRBV3-1 and J usage is TRBJ1-1; D unresolved. This CDR3 is 13 amino acids long. From germline, CDR1 is LGHDT and CDR2 YNNKEL (reference sequence). Between the trimmed V and J ends, which lost 5 bases and 11 bases, there was a span of 18 bases.